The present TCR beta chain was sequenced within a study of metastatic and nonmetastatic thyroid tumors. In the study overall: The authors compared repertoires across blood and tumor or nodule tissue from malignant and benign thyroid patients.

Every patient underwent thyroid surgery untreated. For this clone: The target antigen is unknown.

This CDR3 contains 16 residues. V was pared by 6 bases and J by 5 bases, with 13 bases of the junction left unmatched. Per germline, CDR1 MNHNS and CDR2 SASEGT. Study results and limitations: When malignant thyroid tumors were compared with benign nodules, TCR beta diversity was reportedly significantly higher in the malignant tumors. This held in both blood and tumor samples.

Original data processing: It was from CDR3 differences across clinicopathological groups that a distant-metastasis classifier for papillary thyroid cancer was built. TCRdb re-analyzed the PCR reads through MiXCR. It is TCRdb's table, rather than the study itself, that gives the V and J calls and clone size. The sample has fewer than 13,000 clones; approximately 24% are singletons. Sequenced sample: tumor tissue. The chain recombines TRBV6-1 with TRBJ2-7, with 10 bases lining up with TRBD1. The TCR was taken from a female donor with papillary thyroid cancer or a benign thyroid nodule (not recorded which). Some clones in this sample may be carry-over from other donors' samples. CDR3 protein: CASRMTGGAVDHEQYF. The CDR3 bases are TGTGCCAGCAGAATGACAGGGGGCGCAGTTGACCACGAGCAGTACTTC.